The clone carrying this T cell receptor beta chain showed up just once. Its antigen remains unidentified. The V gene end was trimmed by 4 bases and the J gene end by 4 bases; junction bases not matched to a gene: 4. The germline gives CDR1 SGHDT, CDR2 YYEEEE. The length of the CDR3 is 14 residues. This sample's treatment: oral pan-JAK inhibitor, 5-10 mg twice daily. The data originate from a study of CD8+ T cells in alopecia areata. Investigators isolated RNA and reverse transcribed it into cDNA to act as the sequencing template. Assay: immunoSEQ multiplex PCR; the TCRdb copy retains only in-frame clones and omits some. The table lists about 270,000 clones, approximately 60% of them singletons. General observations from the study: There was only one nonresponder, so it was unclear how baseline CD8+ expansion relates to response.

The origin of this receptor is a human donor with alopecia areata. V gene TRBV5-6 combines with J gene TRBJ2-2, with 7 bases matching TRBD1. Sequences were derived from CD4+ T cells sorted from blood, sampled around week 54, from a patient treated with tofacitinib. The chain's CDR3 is CASSRQGTTGELFF. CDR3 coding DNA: TGTGCCAGCAGCCGACAGGGTACCACCGGGGAGCTGTTTTTT.